A single sample is the source of the 8 T cell receptor beta chains below, sequenced in a study of cytomegalovirus exposure and HLA in healthy donors. PCR employed 60 Vbeta and 13 Jbeta primers. This table comes from immunoSEQ multiplex PCR, and its TCRdb copy is limited to in-frame clones, with some not included. Counted here are roughly 190,000 clones, 70% to 80% occurring once; the ten biggest clones make up 1.5% to 2%. The sequencing input was PBMCs. These receptor sequences come from a woman aged 50 to 60 in good health and CMV-seronegative.

This clone was counted a few times. CDR3 sequence reads: CASSFVRPSGGAGNEQFF. The CDR3 DNA reads as TGTGCCAGCAGTTTTGTCCGTCCTAGCGGGGGGGCAGGCAATGAGCAGTTCTTC. This chain connects TRBV27 to TRBJ2-1, with 12 bases that match TRBD2. CDR1 MNHEY and CDR2 SMNVEV come from the germline V gene (reference sequence). This CDR3 is built from 18 residues. The J segment lost 6 bases and the V segment lost 3 bases, leaving 12 bases of the junction unmatched.

The chain couples TRBV5-6 to TRBJ2-7, with D perhaps matching TRBD2 (6 bases). The CDR3 spans 15 residues. Germline V gene sequence: CDR1 SGHDT, CDR2 YYEEEE. Trimming removed 4 bases from V and 0 bases from J, with 14 bases in between. CDR3 nucleotide sequence: TGTGCCAGCAGCCCGCCTACCGGGAGCTCCTACGAGCAGTACTTC. It translates to CASSPPTGSSYEQYF.

This chain uses TRBV29-1 with TRBJ2-5; a possible D gene is TRBD1 (5 bases). The ends were cut back, 7 bases at V and 2 bases at J, with 14 bases in the middle. The CDR3 is made up of 13 amino acids. Germline V lookup: CDR1 SQVTM, CDR2 ANQGSEA. The CDR3, as DNA: TGCAGCGCAGCCCAGGGAAAACAAGAGACCCAGTACTTC. It specifies CSAAQGKQETQYF. The whole variable domain, remainder taken from reference TRBV29-1 and TRBJ2-5, is SAVISQKPSRDICQRGTSLTIQCQVDSQVTMMFWYRQQPGQSLTLIATANQGSEATYESGFVIDKFPISRPNLTFSTLTVSNMSPEDSSIYLCSAAQGKQETQYFGPGTRLLVL.

The CDR3 coding sequence is TGTGCCAGCAGTCCCCGGGGGACAGCTTCCTACGAGCAGTACTTC. This encodes CASSPRGTASYEQYF. The V gene is TRBV28, the J gene TRBJ2-7, with D perhaps TRBD1 (7 bases). Deletions cut 5 bases from V and 1 base from J, with 15 bases between. The germline CDR1 and CDR2 sequences are MDHEN and SYDVKM. This CDR3 contains 15 residues.

V usage is TRBV5-1 and J usage is TRBJ2-3, with 15 bases lining up with TRBD2. There are 18 residues in the CDR3. The J segment lost 2 bases and the V segment lost 4 bases, leaving 8 bases of the junction unmatched. Germline CDR1 and CDR2: SGHRS and YFSETQ. Here the CDR3 DNA reads TGCGCCAGCAGCATCAAGGGACTAGCGGGGGGTTACACAGATACGCAGTATTTT. It codes for CASSIKGLAGGYTDTQYF. The full variable domain, its missing parts supplied by reference TRBV5-1 and TRBJ2-3, is KAGVTQTPRYLIKTRGQQVTLSCSPISGHRSVSWYQQTPGQGLQFLFEYFSETQRNKGNFPGRFSGRQFSNSRSEMNVSTLELGDSALYLCASSIKGLAGGYTDTQYFGPGTRLTVL.

CDR3 in amino acids: CASSRGLAGAANTGELFF. The CDR3 coding sequence is TGTGCCAGCAGTCGGGGACTAGCGGGGGCCGCGAACACCGGGGAGCTGTTTTTT. The rearrangement uses TRBV27 and TRBJ2-2; 14 bases map to TRBD2. The V gene's germline CDR1 is MNHEY and CDR2 SMNVEV (reference sequence). The CDR3 sequence is 18 residues long. Trimming removed 5 bases from V and 0 bases from J; junction bases left unmatched: 5.

As to this clone: One end of the junction does not line up with germline, which may come from a read error. The gene calls are TRBV7-7 and TRBJ2-7, with a tentative D call TRBD2 (5 bases). CDR3 length: 13 residues. CDR1 and CDR2 from the germline V gene are SSHAT and FNYEAQ (reference sequence). CDR3: CASSPTSSYEQYF. The DNA for the CDR3 is TGTGCTAGCAGCCCCACTAGTTCCTACGAGCAGTACTTC.

This chain uses TRBV28 with TRBJ2-3; the match to TRBD2 covers 14 bases. J gave up 9 bases and V 6 bases, and 5 bases lay outside the gene matches. This CDR3 region has 14 residues. Germline lookup yields CDR1 MDHEN and CDR2 SYDVKM. This chain's CDR3 is CASRPRTSGGTQYF. DNA of the CDR3: TGTGCCAGCAGACCCAGGACTAGCGGGGGGACGCAGTATTTT.